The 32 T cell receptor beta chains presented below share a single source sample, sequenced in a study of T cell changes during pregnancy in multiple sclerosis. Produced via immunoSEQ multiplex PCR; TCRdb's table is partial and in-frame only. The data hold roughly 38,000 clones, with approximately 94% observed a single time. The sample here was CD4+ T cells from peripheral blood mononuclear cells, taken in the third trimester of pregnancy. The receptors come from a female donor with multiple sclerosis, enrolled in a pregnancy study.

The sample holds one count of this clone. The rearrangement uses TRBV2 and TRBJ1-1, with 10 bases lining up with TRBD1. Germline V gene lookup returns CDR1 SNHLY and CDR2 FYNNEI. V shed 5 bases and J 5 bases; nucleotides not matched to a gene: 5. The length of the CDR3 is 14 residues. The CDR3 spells CASSLTGGYTEAFF. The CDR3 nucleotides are TGTGCCAGCAGTTTGACAGGGGGCTATACTGAAGCTTTCTTT. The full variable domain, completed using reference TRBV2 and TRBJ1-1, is EPEVTQTPSHQVTQMGQEVILRCVPISNHLYFYWYRQILGQKVEFLVSFYNNEISEKSEIFDDQFSVERPDGSNFTLKIRSTKLEDSAMYFCASSLTGGYTEAFFGQGTRLTVV.

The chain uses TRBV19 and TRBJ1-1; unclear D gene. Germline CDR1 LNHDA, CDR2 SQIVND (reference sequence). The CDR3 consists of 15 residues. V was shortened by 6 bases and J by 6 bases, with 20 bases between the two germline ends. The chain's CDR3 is CASSPMYAGQAEAFF. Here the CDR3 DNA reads TGTGCCAGTAGCCCAATGTATGCTGGCCAAGCTGAAGCTTTCTTT.

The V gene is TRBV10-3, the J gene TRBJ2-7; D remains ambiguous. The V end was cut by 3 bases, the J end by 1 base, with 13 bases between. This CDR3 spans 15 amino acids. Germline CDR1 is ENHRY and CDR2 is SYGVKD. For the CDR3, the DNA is TGTGCCATCAGTGATTCACGGGTGTTGTCCTACGAGCAGTACTTC. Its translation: CAISDSRVLSYEQYF.

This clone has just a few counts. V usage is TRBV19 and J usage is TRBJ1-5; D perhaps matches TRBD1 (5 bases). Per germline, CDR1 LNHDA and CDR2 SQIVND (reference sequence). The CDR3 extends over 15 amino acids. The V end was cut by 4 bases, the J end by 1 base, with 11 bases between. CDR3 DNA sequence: TGTGCCAGTAGTAACCAGGGATGGAGCAATCAGCCCCAGCATTTT. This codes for CASSNQGWSNQPQHF.

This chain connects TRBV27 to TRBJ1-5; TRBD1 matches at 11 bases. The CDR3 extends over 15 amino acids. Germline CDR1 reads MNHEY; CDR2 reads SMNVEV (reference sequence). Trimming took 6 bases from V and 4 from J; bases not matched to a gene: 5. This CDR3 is CASRPGTGGNQPQHF. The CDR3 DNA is TGTGCCAGCAGGCCGGGGACAGGGGGTAATCAGCCCCAGCATTTT.

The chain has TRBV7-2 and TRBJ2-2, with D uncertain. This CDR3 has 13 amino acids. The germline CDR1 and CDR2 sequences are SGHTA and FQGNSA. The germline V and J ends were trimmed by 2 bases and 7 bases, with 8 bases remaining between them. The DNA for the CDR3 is TGTGCCAGCAGCTTATGGGCTGACGGGGAGCTGTTTTTT. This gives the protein CASSLWADGELFF.

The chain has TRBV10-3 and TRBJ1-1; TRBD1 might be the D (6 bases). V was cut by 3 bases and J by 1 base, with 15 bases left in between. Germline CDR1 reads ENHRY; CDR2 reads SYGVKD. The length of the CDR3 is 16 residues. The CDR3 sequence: CAISDIFETGNTEAFF. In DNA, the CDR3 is TGTGCCATCAGTGACATATTTGAGACAGGGAACACTGAAGCTTTCTTT.

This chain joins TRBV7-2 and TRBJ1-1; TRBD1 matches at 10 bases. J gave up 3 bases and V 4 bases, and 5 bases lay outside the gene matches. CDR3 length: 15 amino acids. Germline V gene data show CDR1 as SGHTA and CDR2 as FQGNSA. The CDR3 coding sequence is TGTGCCAGCAGCTCAAGACAGGGGGCGTACACTGAAGCTTTCTTT. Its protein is CASSSRQGAYTEAFF.

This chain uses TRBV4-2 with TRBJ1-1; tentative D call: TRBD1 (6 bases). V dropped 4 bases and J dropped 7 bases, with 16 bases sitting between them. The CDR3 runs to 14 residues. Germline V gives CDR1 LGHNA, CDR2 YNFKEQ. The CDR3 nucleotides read TGTGCCAGCAGCCTCCCGGGTCAGGGGATTGAAGCTTTCTTT. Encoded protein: CASSLPGQGIEAFF.

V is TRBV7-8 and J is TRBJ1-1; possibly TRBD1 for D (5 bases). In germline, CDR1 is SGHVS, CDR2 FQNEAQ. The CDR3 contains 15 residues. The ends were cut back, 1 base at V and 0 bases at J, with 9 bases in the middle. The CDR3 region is CASSLDQGMNTEAFF. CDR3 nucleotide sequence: TGTGCCAGCAGCTTAGACCAGGGAATGAACACTGAAGCTTTCTTT.

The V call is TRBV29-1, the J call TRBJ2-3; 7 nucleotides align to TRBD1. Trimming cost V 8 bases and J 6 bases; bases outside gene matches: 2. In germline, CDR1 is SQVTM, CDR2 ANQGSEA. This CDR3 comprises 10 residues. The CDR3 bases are TGCAGCACACAGGGGGATACGCAGTATTTT. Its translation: CSTQGDTQYF.

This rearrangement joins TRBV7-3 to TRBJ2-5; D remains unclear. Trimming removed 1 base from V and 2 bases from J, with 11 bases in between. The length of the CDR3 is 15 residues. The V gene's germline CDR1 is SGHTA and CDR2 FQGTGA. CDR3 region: CASSLSQATQETQYF. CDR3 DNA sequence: TGTGCCAGCAGCTTAAGTCAGGCGACACAAGAGACCCAGTACTTC.

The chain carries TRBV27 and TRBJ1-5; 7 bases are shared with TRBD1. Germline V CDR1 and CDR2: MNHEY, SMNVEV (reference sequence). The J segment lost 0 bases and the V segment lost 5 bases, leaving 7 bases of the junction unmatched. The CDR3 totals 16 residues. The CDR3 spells CASSPYRGNSNQPQHF. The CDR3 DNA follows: TGTGCCAGCAGTCCATACAGGGGAAATAGCAATCAGCCCCAGCATTTT.

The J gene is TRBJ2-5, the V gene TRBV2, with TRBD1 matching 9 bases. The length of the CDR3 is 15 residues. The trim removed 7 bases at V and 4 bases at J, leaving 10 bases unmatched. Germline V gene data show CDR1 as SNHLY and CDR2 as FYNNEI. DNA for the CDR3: TGTGCCAGCACGAGTCCCGGGACAGGGATAGAGACCCAGTACTTC. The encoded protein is CASTSPGTGIETQYF.

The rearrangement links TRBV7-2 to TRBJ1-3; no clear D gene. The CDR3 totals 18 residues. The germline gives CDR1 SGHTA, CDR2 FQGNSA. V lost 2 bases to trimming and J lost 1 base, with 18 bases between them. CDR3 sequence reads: CASSLSGSRLTSGNTIYF. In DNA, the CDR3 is TGTGCCAGCAGCTTAAGCGGATCGAGGCTGACTTCTGGAAACACCATATATTTT.

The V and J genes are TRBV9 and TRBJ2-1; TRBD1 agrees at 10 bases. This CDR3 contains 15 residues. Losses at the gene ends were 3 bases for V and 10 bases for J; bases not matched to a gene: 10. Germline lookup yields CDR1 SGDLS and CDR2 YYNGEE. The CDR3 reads CASSAHGQGEGEQFF. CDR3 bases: TGTGCCAGCAGCGCCCACGGACAGGGGGAGGGCGAGCAGTTCTTC.

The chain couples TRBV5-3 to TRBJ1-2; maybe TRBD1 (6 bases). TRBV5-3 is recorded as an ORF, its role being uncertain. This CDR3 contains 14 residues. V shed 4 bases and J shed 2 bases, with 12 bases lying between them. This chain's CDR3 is CARSPSQGNYGYTF. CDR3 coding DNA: TGTGCCAGAAGCCCCAGCCAGGGGAACTATGGCTACACCTTC.

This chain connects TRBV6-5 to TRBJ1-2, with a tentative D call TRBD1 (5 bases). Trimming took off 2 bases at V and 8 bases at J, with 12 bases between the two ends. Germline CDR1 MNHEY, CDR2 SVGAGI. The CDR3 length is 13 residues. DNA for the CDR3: TGTGCCAGCAGTTACAGGGGCTATTCGGGCTACACCTTC. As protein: CASSYRGYSGYTF.

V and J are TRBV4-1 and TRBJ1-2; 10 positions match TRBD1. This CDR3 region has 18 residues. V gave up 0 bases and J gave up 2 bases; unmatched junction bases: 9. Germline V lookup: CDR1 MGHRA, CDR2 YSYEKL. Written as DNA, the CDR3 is TGCGCCAGCAGCCAAGATCGGACAGGGGGTGTCATAAACTATGGCTACACCTTC. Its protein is CASSQDRTGGVINYGYTF.

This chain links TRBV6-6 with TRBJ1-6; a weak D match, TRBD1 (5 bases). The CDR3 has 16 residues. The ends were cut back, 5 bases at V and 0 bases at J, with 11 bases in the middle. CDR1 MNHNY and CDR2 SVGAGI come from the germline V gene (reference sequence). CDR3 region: CASSQGPSSYNSPLHF. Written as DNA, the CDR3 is TGTGCCAGCAGTCAGGGCCCCAGCTCCTATAATTCACCCCTCCACTTT.

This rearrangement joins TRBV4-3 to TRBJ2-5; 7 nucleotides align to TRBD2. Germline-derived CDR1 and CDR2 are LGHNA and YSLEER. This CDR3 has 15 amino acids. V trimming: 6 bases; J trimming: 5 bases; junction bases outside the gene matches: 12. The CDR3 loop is CASSQGRLAAETQYF. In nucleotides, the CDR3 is TGCGCCAGCAGTCAGGGAAGACTAGCAGCTGAGACCCAGTACTTC.

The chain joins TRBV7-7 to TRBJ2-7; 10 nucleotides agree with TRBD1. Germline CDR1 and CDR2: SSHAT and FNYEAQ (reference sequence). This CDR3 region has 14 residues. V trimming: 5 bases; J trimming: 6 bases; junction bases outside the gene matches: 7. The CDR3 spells CASSIGTGETEQYF. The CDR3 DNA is TGTGCCAGCAGCATAGGGACAGGGGAGACCGAGCAGTACTTC.

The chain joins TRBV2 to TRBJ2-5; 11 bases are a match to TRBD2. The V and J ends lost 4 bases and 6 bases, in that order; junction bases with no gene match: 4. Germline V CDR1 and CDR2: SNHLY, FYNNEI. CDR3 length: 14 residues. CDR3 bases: TGTGCCAGCAGTGTCTCTAGCGGGAGGCAGACCCAGTACTTC. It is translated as CASSVSSGRQTQYF.

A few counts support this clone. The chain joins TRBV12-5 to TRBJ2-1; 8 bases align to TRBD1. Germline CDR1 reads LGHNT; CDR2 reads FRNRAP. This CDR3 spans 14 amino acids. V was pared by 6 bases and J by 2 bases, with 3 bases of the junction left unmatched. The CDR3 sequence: CASGRTGTYNEQFF. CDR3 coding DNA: TGTGCTAGTGGAAGGACAGGGACCTACAATGAGCAGTTCTTC. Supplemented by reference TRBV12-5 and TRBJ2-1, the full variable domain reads DARVTQTPRHKVTEMGQEVTMRCQPILGHNTVFWYRQTMMQGLELLAYFRNRAPLDDSGMPKDRFSAEMPDATLATLKIQPSEPRDSAVYFCASGRTGTYNEQFFGPGTRLTVL.

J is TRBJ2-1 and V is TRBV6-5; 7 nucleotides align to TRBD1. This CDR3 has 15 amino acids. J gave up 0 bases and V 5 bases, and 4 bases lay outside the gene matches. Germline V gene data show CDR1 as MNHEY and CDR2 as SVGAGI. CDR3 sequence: CASSNDRASYNEQFF. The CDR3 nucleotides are TGTGCCAGCAGTAACGACAGGGCCTCCTACAATGAGCAGTTCTTC.

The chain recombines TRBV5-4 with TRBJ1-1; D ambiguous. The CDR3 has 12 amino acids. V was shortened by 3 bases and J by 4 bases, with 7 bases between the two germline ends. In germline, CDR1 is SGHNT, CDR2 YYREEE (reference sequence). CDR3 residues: CASSSLPTEAFF. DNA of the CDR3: TGTGCCAGCAGCTCACTTCCCACTGAAGCTTTCTTT.

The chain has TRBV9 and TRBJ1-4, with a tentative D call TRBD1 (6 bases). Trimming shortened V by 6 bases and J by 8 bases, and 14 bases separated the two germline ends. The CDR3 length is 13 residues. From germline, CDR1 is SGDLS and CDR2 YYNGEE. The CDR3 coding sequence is TGTGCCAGCAACTCAGGGGATCGAGAAAAACTGTTTTTT. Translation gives CASNSGDREKLFF.

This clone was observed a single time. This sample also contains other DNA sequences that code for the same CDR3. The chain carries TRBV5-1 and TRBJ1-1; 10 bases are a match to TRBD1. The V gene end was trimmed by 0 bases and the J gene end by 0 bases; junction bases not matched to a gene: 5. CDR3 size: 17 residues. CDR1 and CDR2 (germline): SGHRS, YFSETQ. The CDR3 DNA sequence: TGCGCCAGCAGCTTGGGGACAGGGGGGAATATGAACACTGAAGCTTTCTTT. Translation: CASSLGTGGNMNTEAFF.

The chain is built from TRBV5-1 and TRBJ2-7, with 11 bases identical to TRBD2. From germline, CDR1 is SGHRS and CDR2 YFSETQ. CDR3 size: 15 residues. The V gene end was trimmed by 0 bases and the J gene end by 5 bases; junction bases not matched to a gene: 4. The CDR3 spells CASSLELAGVHEQYF. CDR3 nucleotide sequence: TGCGCCAGCAGCTTGGAACTAGCGGGAGTCCACGAGCAGTACTTC.

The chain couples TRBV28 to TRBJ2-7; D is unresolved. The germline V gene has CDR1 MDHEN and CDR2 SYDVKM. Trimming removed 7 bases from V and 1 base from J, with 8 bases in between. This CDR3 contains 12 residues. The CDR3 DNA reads TGTGCCAGCACATACGGTTCCTACGAGCAGTACTTC. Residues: CASTYGSYEQYF.

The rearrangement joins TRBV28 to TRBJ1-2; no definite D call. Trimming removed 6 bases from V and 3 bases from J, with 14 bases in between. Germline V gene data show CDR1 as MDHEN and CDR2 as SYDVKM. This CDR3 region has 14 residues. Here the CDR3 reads CASRSTGFDYGYTF. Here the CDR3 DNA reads TGTGCCAGCAGAAGCACGGGTTTCGACTATGGCTACACCTTC.

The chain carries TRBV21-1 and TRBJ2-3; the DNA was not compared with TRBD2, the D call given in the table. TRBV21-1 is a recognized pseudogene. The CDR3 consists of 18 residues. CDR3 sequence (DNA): TGTGCCAGCAGCAAAGCTAGGACTAGCGGTACTCGCACAGATACGCAGTATTTT. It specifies CASSKARTSGTRTDTQYF.